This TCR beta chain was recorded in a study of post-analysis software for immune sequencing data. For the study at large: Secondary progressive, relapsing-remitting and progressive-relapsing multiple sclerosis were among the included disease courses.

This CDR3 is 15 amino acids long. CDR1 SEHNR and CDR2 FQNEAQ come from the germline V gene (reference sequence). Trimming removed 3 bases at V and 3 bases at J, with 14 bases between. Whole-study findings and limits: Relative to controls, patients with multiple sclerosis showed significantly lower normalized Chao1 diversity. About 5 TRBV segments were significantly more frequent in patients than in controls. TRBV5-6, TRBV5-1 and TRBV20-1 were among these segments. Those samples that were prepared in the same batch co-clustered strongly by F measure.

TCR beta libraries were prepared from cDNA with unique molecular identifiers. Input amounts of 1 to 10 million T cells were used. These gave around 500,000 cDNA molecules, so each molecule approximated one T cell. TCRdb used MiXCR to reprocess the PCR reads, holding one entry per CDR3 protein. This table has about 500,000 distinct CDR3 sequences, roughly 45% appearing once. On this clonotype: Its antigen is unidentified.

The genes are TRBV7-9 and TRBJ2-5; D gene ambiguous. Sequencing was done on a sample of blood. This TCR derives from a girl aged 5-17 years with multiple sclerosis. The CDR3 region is CASSFSGNRKETQYF. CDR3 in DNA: TGTGCCAGCAGCTTCTCGGGCAATCGGAAAGAGACCCAGTACTTC. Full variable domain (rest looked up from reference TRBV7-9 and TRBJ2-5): DTGVSQNPRHKITKRGQNVTFRCDPISEHNRLYWYRQTLGQGPEFLTYFQNEAQLEKSRLLSDRFSAERPKGSFSTLEIQRTEQGDSAMYLCASSFSGNRKETQYFGPGTRLLVL.